This T cell receptor beta chain originates from a study of CD8 T cells in ankylosing spondylitis. Study results and caveats: A motif of roughly eight highly homologous TCR beta variants was seen as apparently characteristic of ankylosing spondylitis blood.

A note on this clonotype: The target antigen is unknown.

One entry per CDR3 protein, called by TCRdb with MiXCR from the 5' RACE reads. The table shows about 390,000 distinct CDR3 sequences, with approximately 20% occurring only once. Trimming took 6 bases from V and 5 from J; bases not matched to a gene: 9. Looked up from germline, CDR1 is MDHEN and CDR2 is SYDVKM. This CDR3 spans 16 amino acids. The chain combines TRBV28 with TRBJ2-2, with TRBD1 identical over 10 bases. Sequenced material: blood, either unsorted or a sorted T cell fraction (not recorded which). This sequence was found in a male donor with ankylosing spondylitis. The CDR3 spells CASSLPGQGMTGELFF. The CDR3 nucleotides are TGTGCCAGCAGCCTCCCGGGACAGGGGATGACCGGGGAGCTGTTTTTT. Variable domain in full (rest from reference TRBV28 and TRBJ2-2): DVKVTQSSRYLVKRTGEKVFLECVQDMDHENMFWYRQDPGLGLRLIYFSYDVKMKEKGDIPEGYSVSREKKERFSLILESASTNQTSMYLCASSLPGQGMTGELFFGEGSRLTVL.